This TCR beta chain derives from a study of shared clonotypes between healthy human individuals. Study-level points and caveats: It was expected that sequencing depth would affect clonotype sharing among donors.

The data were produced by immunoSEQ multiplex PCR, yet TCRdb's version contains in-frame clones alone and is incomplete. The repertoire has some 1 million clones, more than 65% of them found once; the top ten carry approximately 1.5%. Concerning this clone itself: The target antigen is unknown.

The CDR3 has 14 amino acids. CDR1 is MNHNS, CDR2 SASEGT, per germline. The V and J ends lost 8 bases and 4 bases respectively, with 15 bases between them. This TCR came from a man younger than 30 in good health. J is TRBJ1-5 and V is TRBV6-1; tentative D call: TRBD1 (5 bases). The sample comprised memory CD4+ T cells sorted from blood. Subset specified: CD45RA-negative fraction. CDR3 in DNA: TGTGCCAGCCATGAGTCGGGGGTAAATCAGCCCCAGCATTTT. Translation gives CASHESGVNQPQHF.